This TCR beta chain was profiled in a study of blood T cell repertoires in COVID-19. Study background: T cells, B-cell-depleted T cells, or PBMCs supplied cDNA or gDNA.

Those who participated ranged in age from roughly 18 to 90 years and resided in about two dozen US areas. Recovered status in Cohort 3 required two negative PCRs, clearance, or symptom resolution. In germline, CDR1 is SGHRS, CDR2 YFSETQ. Trimming stripped 4 bases from V and 3 bases from J, with 11 bases between. This CDR3 has 15 amino acids. Per the authors' pipeline: Using reference gene primer amplification, nucleated cell counts were estimated. Here immunoSEQ multiplex PCR was the method, and the copy in TCRdb shows in-frame clones only, minus some. That table gives V, J and clone size, and the DNA gave D and trimming. In the table there are about 330,000 clones, nearly 90% of which are singletons.

V usage is TRBV5-1 and J usage is TRBJ1-6; D not certain. The sequencing sample was made of PBMCs or T cells enriched from blood (not recorded which). The clonotype comes from a woman under 40 who had recovered from COVID-19. The CDR3 sequence is CASSPEEYYNSPLHF. CDR3 nucleotides: TGCGCCAGCAGCCCTGAGGAATACTATAATTCACCCCTCCACTTT.